Reported below is one T cell receptor beta chain. Assay: immunoSEQ multiplex PCR; the TCRdb copy retains only in-frame clones and omits some. The sample contains 55,000 to 75,000 clones, around 80% of which appear only once. This sample is drawn from a study of blood T cell repertoires in COVID-19. Germline assignment: CDR1 MNHEY and CDR2 SVGAGI. V lost 3 bases and J 1 base, leaving 10 bases between the germline ends. The length of the CDR3 is 15 residues. Sequencing was carried out using peripheral blood. This chain joins TRBV6-5 and TRBJ1-5; tentatively, D is TRBD1 (5 bases). This clonotype was sampled from a man between 70 and 80 years old who had recovered from COVID-19. This CDR3 is CASSYNGGSNQPQHF. The CDR3 DNA reads TGTGCCAGCAGTTATAATGGGGGGAGCAATCAGCCCCAGCATTTT.